These 2 T cell receptor beta chains were sequenced from one sample in a study of shared clonotypes between healthy human individuals (dated by TCRdb to 2020 to 2021). Libraries came from the immunoSEQ multiplex PCR assay. TCRdb carries this immuneACCESS record with in-frame sequences only. Its versions omit some clonotypes, under half of them owing to an unresolved V gene in the studies checked, with the rest unexplained. For this sample the table gives 500,000 to 650,000 clones, of which just over 75% were detected only once. 12% of the sample goes to the ten largest clones. The sequenced sample consisted of PBMCs. The receptor source for this set is a woman between 35 and 50 years old in good health. Some clones in this sample may be carry-over from other donors' samples.

Turning to this clone: One junction end does not reproduce the germline sequence, and a read error may be involved. The identical CDR3 is also encoded by other nucleotide sequences in the sample. J is TRBJ2-1 and V is TRBV10-3, with 7 bases matching TRBD2. Germline V gene lookup returns CDR1 ENHRY and CDR2 SYGVKD. The CDR3 contains 15 residues. CDR3 residues: CAISESLAADNEQFF. In DNA form, the CDR3 reads TGTGCTATCAGTGAATCTCTAGCGGCCGACAATGAGCAGTTCTTC.

Worth noting for this clone: In the same sample, other DNA sequences code for this CDR3. In DNA form, the CDR3 reads TGTGCCAGCTCACCGGGAACTAGCACAGATACGCAGTATTTT. This sequence encodes CASSPGTSTDTQYF. The chain uses TRBV18 and TRBJ2-3, with D hard to call. Per germline, CDR1 KGHSH and CDR2 LQKENI. The CDR3 contains 14 residues. The V and J ends lost 3 bases and 0 bases respectively, with 7 bases between them.